Listed below are T cell receptor beta chains from one sample, sequenced in a study of cytomegalovirus exposure and HLA in healthy donors. Clones were read by immunoSEQ multiplex PCR, and TCRdb kept only the in-frame ones, dropping some. The table records 150,000 to 200,000 clones, 62% of them present only once. Sequencing was carried out using PBMCs. The receptors were sampled from a man aged 35-49 years in good health and CMV-seronegative. Each CDR3 is given with its conserved first and last residue. A D gene is named only where the DNA matches it firmly. For some rows the clone size is stated as once, few or many, or as a class when expanded; others skip it.

TRBJ2-7,NA,TRBV27,NA,TGTGCCAGCAGTACCTGGGAGAGGTACGAGCAGTACTTC,CASSTWERYEQYF
TRBJ1-1,NA,TRBV4-2,NA,TGTGCCAGCAGCCAAGGGGTGGGGCTTGGAGCTTTCTTT,CASSQGVGLGAFF
TRBJ2-1,NA,TRBV12-5,TRBD1,TGTGCTAGTGGGCGCCCAGGACAGGGCCGCAATGAGCAGTTCTTC,CASGRPGQGRNEQFF
TRBJ2-3,NA,TRBV6-4,TRBD2,TGTGCCAGTCGGGCCATCGGGGGGGCCGGGGATACGCAGTATTTT,CASRAIGGAGDTQYF
TRBJ2-7,NA,TRBV5-4,NA,TGTGCCAGCAGCTCCTCCATGAGAGGGGGGGGAGCCGAGCAGTACTTC,CASSSSMRGGGAEQYF
TRBJ2-3,NA,TRBV2,TRBD2,TGTGCCAGCAGGTTTACTAGCGGGAGGGGCATCGGGCAGTATTTT,CASRFTSGRGIGQYF
TRBJ1-2,NA,TRBV21-1,NA,TGTGCCAGCGGCGCGGGAACTGATGGCTACACCTTC,CASGAGTDGYTF
TRBJ2-7,NA,TRBV2,NA,TGTGCCAGCACCAAAACAGGGATCAGCTCCTACGAGCAGTACTTC,CASTKTGISSYEQYF
TRBJ1-1,NA,TRBV21-1,NA,TGTGCCAGCAGCAGGACAGGGGCGGACACTGAAGCTTTCTTT,CASSRTGADTEAFF
TRBJ2-7,NA,TRBV5-5,TRBD2,TGTGCCAGCAGCTTGGGATTCGAGGCAGGAGCGGGAACCTACGAGCAGTACTTC,CASSLGFEAGAGTYEQYF
TRBJ1-2,NA,TRBV27,NA,TGTGCCAGCAGATACGAGGGGACATCCCTTAACTATGGCTACACCTTC,CASRYEGTSLNYGYTF
TRBJ1-2,NA,TRBV2,NA,TGTGCCAGCAGTCCCCGGGGGGGGAACTATGGCTACACCTTC,CASSPRGGNYGYTF
TRBJ2-7,few,TRBV6-5,TRBD1,TGTGCCAGCAGCGAAGACAGGGTCCCCTACGAGCAGTACTTC,CASSEDRVPYEQYF
TRBJ1-1,NA,TRBV5-6,NA,TGTGCCAGCAGCGGACAGTTTGGCGGAGCTTTCTTT,CASSGQFGGAFF
TRBJ1-2,NA,TRBV29-1,TRBD1,TGCAGCGTTGTGCCCGGACAGGGGACCTATGGCTACACCTTC,CSVVPGQGTYGYTF
TRBJ1-6,NA,TRBV5-6,NA,TGTGCCAGCAGGCGGGCGGCGAGCTCCTATAATTCACCCCTCCACTTT,CASRRAASSYNSPLHF
TRBJ1-2,NA,TRBV28,NA,TGTGCCAGCAGTTTAGCGGGGCCCTATGGCTACACCTTC,CASSLAGPYGYTF
TRBJ2-2,NA,TRBV7-9,NA,TGTGCCAGCAGCTTAGTTGCCGGCACCGGGGAGCTGTTTTTT,CASSLVAGTGELFF
TRBJ1-1,few,TRBV7-9,TRBD1,TGTGCCAGCAGGCGAGGCAGGGGGCGCACTGAAGCTTTCTTT,CASRRGRGRTEAFF
TRBJ1-5,once,TRBV19,NA,TGTGCCAGTACCGGTAGCAATCAGCCCCAGCATTTT,CASTGSNQPQHF
TRBJ2-5,NA,TRBV4-2,TRBD2,TGTGCCAGCAGCCAAGCTACTAGCGGGGAGGGGACCCAGTACTTC,CASSQATSGEGTQYF
TRBJ2-3,once,TRBV5-1,TRBD2,TGCGCCAGCAGCTTGGTTGGTAGCGGGGTCTCCACAGATACGCAGTATTTT,CASSLVGSGVSTDTQYF
TRBJ2-3,NA,TRBV5-4,NA,TGTGCCAGCTGGGGGGGCGGGGTGAGCACAGATACGCAGTATTTT,CASWGGGVSTDTQYF
TRBJ2-2,NA,TRBV7-3,TRBD1,TGTGCCAGCAGGCCCCCGGGACAGGCATCGAACACCGGGGAGCTGTTTTTT,CASRPPGQASNTGELFF
TRBJ1-1,NA,TRBV7-2,NA,TGTGCCAGCAGCTTAGGGGTAGTAGCCTCCTTT,CASSLGVVASF
TRBJ1-4,once,TRBV5-5,NA,TGTGCCAGCAGCTTGGTGGCAGGGGAAAAACTGTTTTTT,CASSLVAGEKLFF
TRBJ1-5,NA,TRBV19,NA,TGTGCCAGTAGGACGGCTCAGGGGAATCAGCCCCAGCATTTT,CASRTAQGNQPQHF
TRBJ1-5,NA,TRBV19,NA,TGTGCCAGTAGTGCCGGAGGGCCCCAGCATTTT,CASSAGGPQHF
TRBJ1-1,NA,TRBV28,NA,TGTGCCAGCAGCCGGGTGGCCGAAGCTTTCTTT,CASSRVAEAFF
TRBJ1-3,NA,TRBV6-5,NA,TGTGCCAGCAGTTACTCGACGGGGACTGGAAACACCATATATTTT,CASSYSTGTGNTIYF
TRBJ2-1,few,TRBV9,TRBD1,TGTGCCAGCAGCGTAGATCCAGGGGGCCCATGGGATGAGCAGTTCTTC,CASSVDPGGPWDEQFF
TRBJ2-1,NA,TRBV18,NA,TGTGCCAGCTCCATTCTAGCGACCTCCTACAATGAGCAGTTCTTC,CASSILATSYNEQFF
TRBJ1-4,few,TRBV6-1,NA,TGTGCCAGCAGTGAAAGCGGTGCAACTAATGAAAAACTGTTTTTT,CASSESGATNEKLFF
TRBJ2-5,NA,TRBV5-1,TRBD2,TGCGCCAGCAGCGGGACTAGCGGGAGGGTCTTAAAAGAGACCCAGTACTTC,CASSGTSGRVLKETQYF
TRBJ2-5,NA,TRBV7-8,TRBD1,TGTGCCAGCAGCGAGGGATGGGGGACAGGAGAGACCCAGTACTTC,CASSEGWGTGETQYF
TRBJ2-3,NA,TRBV5-1,TRBD2,TGCGCCAGCAGCTGGGGGGGGGATAGGACAGATACGCAGTATTTT,CASSWGGDRTDTQYF
TRBJ2-7,NA,TRBV29-1,NA,TGCAGCGCGGGGAGCTCCTACGAGCAGTACTTC,CSAGSSYEQYF
TRBJ2-6,few,TRBV14,NA,TGTGCCAGCAGCCCGACAGCCTTTTCTGGGGCCAACGTCCTGACTTTC,CASSPTAFSGANVLTF
TRBJ2-7,NA,TRBV6-5,NA,TGTGCCGCCCGGCGGGGATCCGAGCAGTACTTC,CAARRGSEQYF
TRBJ2-6,NA,TRBV18,TRBD1,TGTGCCAGCTCACCACCGCGGACAGGGCGGTCCGTCCTGACTTTC,CASSPPRTGRSVLTF
TRBJ2-5,NA,TRBV5-1,NA,TGCGCCAGCAGACTAAACCGGGGAGCAGGCTTCCAAGAGACCCAGTACTTC,CASRLNRGAGFQETQYF
TRBJ1-1,few,TRBV9,NA,TGTGCCAGCAGCCCACGGGGGACGGTGAACACTGAAGCTTTCTTT,CASSPRGTVNTEAFF
TRBJ2-2,NA,TRBV6-1,TRBD1,TGTGCCAGCAGTAAATGGACAGGGCTCACCGGGGAGCTGTTTTTT,CASSKWTGLTGELFF
TRBJ1-4,NA,TRBV13,NA,TGTGCCAGCAGCATGACTGGTCGGTCAGTTAATGAAAAACTGTTTTTT,CASSMTGRSVNEKLFF
TRBJ2-1,NA,TRBV5-4,NA,TGTGCCAGCAGCCTAGCGAGCTTCTCCTACAATGAGCAGTTCTTC,CASSLASFSYNEQFF
TRBJ1-4,NA,TRBV28,NA,TGTGCCAGCGGCGGCGGGGCGACTAATGAAAAACTGTTTTTT,CASGGGATNEKLFF
TRBJ1-1,few,TRBV5-4,TRBD1,TGTGCCAGCAGCTTGAAACCGGGACAGGGGGGGACTGAAGCTTTCTTT,CASSLKPGQGGTEAFF